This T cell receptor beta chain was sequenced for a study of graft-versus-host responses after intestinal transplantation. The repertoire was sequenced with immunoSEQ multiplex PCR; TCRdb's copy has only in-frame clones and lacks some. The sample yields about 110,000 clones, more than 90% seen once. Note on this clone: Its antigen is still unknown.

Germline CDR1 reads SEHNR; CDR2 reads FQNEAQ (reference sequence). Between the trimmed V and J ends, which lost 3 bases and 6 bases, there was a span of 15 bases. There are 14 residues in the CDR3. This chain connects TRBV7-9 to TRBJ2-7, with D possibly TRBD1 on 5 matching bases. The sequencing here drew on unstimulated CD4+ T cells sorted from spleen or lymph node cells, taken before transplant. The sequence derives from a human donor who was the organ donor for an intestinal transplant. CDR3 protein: CASSFLGQQGEQYF. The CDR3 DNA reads TGTGCCAGCAGCTTCCTCGGCCAGCAGGGCGAGCAGTACTTC.